This T cell receptor (beta chain) appears in the sequencing data of a study of CD8+ T cells in alopecia areata. In regard to this clone: What it binds is not known.

The study, taken as a whole, reports: Mouse data revealed clearer TCR sharing than patient data did, a gap possibly tied to HLA. Clonality was higher in lesional than normal scalp, especially in alopecia totalis/universalis.

Using a FACSAria, the CD4+ and CD8+ T cells were sorted from the PBMCs. Extraction and reverse transcription of RNA yielded cDNA as the sequencing template. Sequencing was performed with immunoSEQ multiplex PCR; in TCRdb, only in-frame clones are kept and a portion is missing. The table shows 120,000 to 150,000 clones, with less than 65% occurring only once. The clonotype comes from a human donor in good health. The sample comprised CD8+ T cells sorted from blood.

The CDR3 loop is CSVEGRGEKLFF. CDR3 bases: TGCAGCGTTGAGGGCCGGGGTGAAAAACTGTTTTTT. The rearrangement links TRBV29-1 to TRBJ1-4; D remains ambiguous. The CDR3 runs 12 residues. V lost 3 bases and J 7 bases, leaving 9 bases between the germline ends. CDR1 SQVTM and CDR2 ANQGSEA come from the germline V gene.